A single sample is the source of the 25 T cell receptor beta chains below, sequenced in a study of beta chain features in type 1 diabetes. The investigators reverse transcribed all of the isolated RNA, so they sequenced expressed TCRB transcripts. Clones were sequenced by immunoSEQ multiplex PCR, and TCRdb holds only the in-frame ones, with some missing. The data contain around 500,000 clones, approximately 10% of them singletons. Material: naive CD4+ T cells from blood. The receptors come from a woman between 18 and 30 years old in good health.

The CDR3 nucleotides are TGTGCCAGCAGTGAATCCATCCGCCGGACAGGAATGACCGACTATGAGCAGTTCTTC. Amino acid sequence: CASSESIRRTGMTDYEQFF. The rearrangement links TRBV6-1 to TRBJ2-1, with 7 bases identical to TRBD1. Unmatched junction bases numbered 21, after V lost 2 bases and J lost 8 bases. The CDR3 totals 19 residues. The V gene's germline CDR1 is MNHNS and CDR2 SASEGT.

The gene calls are TRBV5-1 and TRBJ1-2; TRBD1 matches 7 bases. CDR3 length equals 15 residues. J was trimmed by 2 bases and V by 4 bases; bases with no gene match: 8. CDR1 is SGHRS, CDR2 YFSETQ, per germline. This CDR3 is CASSLAGQINYGYTF. In nucleotides, the CDR3 is TGCGCCAGCAGCCTGGCGGGACAGATAAACTATGGCTACACCTTC.

This clone appeared a few times. The chain uses TRBV29-1 and TRBJ2-2; either TRBD1 or TRBD2 may fit D (5 bases each). Germline V gene sequence: CDR1 SQVTM, CDR2 ANQGSEA. The length of the CDR3 is 14 residues. With 7 bases removed from V and 7 bases from J, the gap between germline ends came to 19 bases. CDR3 loop: CSARTPSGSGELFF. CDR3 sequence (DNA): TGCAGCGCCCGGACACCTTCAGGGAGCGGGGAGCTGTTTTTT.

The chain recombines TRBV10-3 with TRBJ1-2; a possible D gene is TRBD1 (5 bases). The CDR3 spans 12 residues. V dropped 7 bases and J dropped 2 bases, with 8 bases sitting between them. Germline V gene data show CDR1 as ENHRY and CDR2 as SYGVKD. CDR3 in amino acids: CAIKAGNYGYTF. CDR3 bases: TGTGCCATCAAGGCAGGGAACTATGGCTACACCTTC.

This clone was seen only a few times. This chain links TRBV9 with TRBJ2-3; a possible D gene is TRBD1 (6 bases). V lost 4 bases and J lost 10, with 19 bases in between. Looked up from germline, CDR1 is SGDLS and CDR2 is YYNGEE. The CDR3 has 14 amino acids. The CDR3 sequence is CASSTQGSVASQYF. DNA for the CDR3: TGTGCCAGCAGCACACAGGGATCGGTCGCATCGCAGTATTTT. The whole variable domain, remainder taken from reference TRBV9 and TRBJ2-3, is DSGVTQTPKHLITATGQRVTLRCSPRSGDLSVYWYQQSLDQGLQFLIQYYNGEERAKGNILERFSAQQFPDLHSELNLSSLELGDSALYFCASSTQGSVASQYFGPGTRLTVL.

This clone was seen only a few times. The chain uses TRBV28 and TRBJ2-7, with D possibly TRBD2 on 5 matching bases. With 4 bases removed from V and 3 bases from J, the gap between germline ends came to 16 bases. The CDR3 totals 15 residues. Germline CDR1 reads MDHEN; CDR2 reads SYDVKM. CDR3 region: CASSSLPWTGYEQYV. The CDR3 region has the DNA TGTGCCAGCAGTTCACTCCCGTGGACTGGCTACGAGCAGTACGTC.

V gene TRBV29-1 combines with J gene TRBJ1-2; D remains unclear. The V gene's germline CDR1 is SQVTM and CDR2 ANQGSEA. The ends were cut back, 1 base at V and 7 bases at J, with 13 bases in the middle. This CDR3 region has 13 residues. CDR3 region: CSVEAPMLGGYTF. Here the CDR3 DNA reads TGCAGCGTTGAAGCCCCCATGTTGGGTGGCTACACCTTC.

The genes are TRBV11-3 and TRBJ2-5; 8 nucleotides match TRBD1. CDR1 and CDR2 (germline): SGHNT, YENEEA. This CDR3 region has 13 residues. V was clipped by 8 bases and J by 5 bases; unmatched bases: 7. The CDR3 nucleotides are TGTGCCAGCCAGAGGACAGGGTGGGAGACCCAGTACTTC. Protein: CASQRTGWETQYF.

This clone was seen more than once but under ten times. The V gene is TRBV2, the J gene TRBJ1-2; D remains ambiguous. Deletions cut 3 bases from V and 0 bases from J, with 11 bases between. CDR3 length: 15 amino acids. CDR1 SNHLY and CDR2 FYNNEI come from the germline V gene. The CDR3 loop is CASSDTDPPNYGYTF. The CDR3, as DNA: TGTGCCAGCAGTGACACAGATCCCCCTAACTATGGCTACACCTTC.

This clone was counted between two and nine times. The junction shows a germline mismatch at one end, possibly a read error. This chain uses TRBV29-1 with TRBJ1-2; D unclear. CDR1 SQVTM and CDR2 ANQGSEA come from the germline V gene. This CDR3 has 14 residues. CDR3 DNA: TGCTGCGTTCTGAAGAGTTTCTCTATGGATGGCTACACCTTC. Translation gives CCVLKSFSMDGYTF. The complete variable domain, with remaining parts taken from reference TRBV29-1 and TRBJ1-2, reads SAVISQKPSRDICQRGTSLTIQCQVDSQVTMMFWYRQQPGQSLTLIATANQGSEATYESGFVIDKFPISRPNLTFSTLTVSNMSPEDSSIYLCCVLKSFSMDGYTFGSGTRLTVV.

This clone was found a few times. V gene TRBV9 combines with J gene TRBJ2-5, with D tentatively TRBD1 or TRBD2 (5 bases each). Per the germline V gene, CDR1 is SGDLS and CDR2 is YYNGEE. This CDR3 contains 13 residues. Trimming stripped 3 bases from V and 2 bases from J, with 8 bases between. CDR3 nucleotide sequence: TGTGCCAGCAGCGGGGGACCTCAAGAGACCCAGTACTTC. Translated, it gives CASSGGPQETQYF. The full variable domain, its missing parts supplied by reference TRBV9 and TRBJ2-5, is DSGVTQTPKHLITATGQRVTLRCSPRSGDLSVYWYQQSLDQGLQFLIQYYNGEERAKGNILERFSAQQFPDLHSELNLSSLELGDSALYFCASSGGPQETQYFGPGTRLLVL.

This clone showed up just a few times. The V gene is TRBV7-2, the J gene TRBJ2-7, with 11 bases aligning to TRBD1. V lost 4 bases to trimming and J lost 2 bases; unmatched junction nucleotides: 4. Germline V gives CDR1 SGHTA, CDR2 FQGNSA. CDR3 size: 15 residues. The CDR3, as DNA: TGTGCCAGCAGCTCCAGGGGACAGGGGGCCTACGAGCAGTACTTC. Residues: CASSSRGQGAYEQYF.

The chain employs TRBV4-1 and TRBJ2-1; TRBD1 or TRBD2 may be the D gene (5 bases each). V lost 6 bases and J lost 5, with 20 bases in between. The CDR3 is 16 residues long. Germline CDR1 is MGHRA and CDR2 is YSYEKL. The CDR3 reads CASREPGPRWHNEQFF. CDR3 DNA: TGCGCCAGCAGGGAACCGGGGCCCAGATGGCACAATGAGCAGTTCTTC.

This clone was seen a few times. The rearrangement links TRBV9 to TRBJ1-2; D is undetermined. Germline lookup yields CDR1 SGDLS and CDR2 YYNGEE. The CDR3 sequence is 13 residues long. Trimming took off 0 bases at V and 4 bases at J, with 7 bases between the two ends. The CDR3 DNA reads as TGTGCCAGCAGCGTAGGGGAAACCTATGGCTACACCTTC. This translates into CASSVGETYGYTF.

This clone was detected only a few times. V and J are TRBV29-1 and TRBJ2-5, with D possibly matching TRBD2 (5 bases). V was pared by 4 bases and J by 4 bases, with 13 bases between. The CDR3 consists of 13 residues. CDR1 and CDR2 (germline): SQVTM, ANQGSEA. The CDR3 bases are TGCAGCGTTGTAGGCAGGACTCTAGAGACCCAGTACTTC. It encodes CSVVGRTLETQYF.

This clone has a handful of counts. Other nucleotide sequences in the sample specify the same CDR3. This chain connects TRBV18 to TRBJ2-5; no clear D. V was clipped by 2 bases and J by 1 base, with 8 bases between them. The CDR3 length is 14 residues. Looked up from germline, CDR1 is KGHSH and CDR2 is LQKENI. The CDR3 sequence is CASSPSGSQETQYF. CDR3 nucleotide sequence: TGTGCCAGCTCACCATCGGGCAGCCAAGAGACCCAGTACTTC.

This clone was found a few times. The V call is TRBV7-3, the J call TRBJ1-1; no reliable D call. This CDR3 comprises 13 residues. Germline V lookup: CDR1 SGHTA, CDR2 FQGTGA. The V end was cut by 4 bases, the J end by 5 bases, with 11 bases between. The CDR3 region has the DNA TGTGCCAGCAGCTCGAGACGGGAAACTGAAGCTTTCTTT. Translating it yields CASSSRRETEAFF.

In this sample, this clone turned up a few times. The CDR3 DNA reads TGTGCCAGCAGTGACCTCGGTGGCCGCGAAACCCAAGAGACCCAGTACTTC. It encodes CASSDLGGRETQETQYF. The V call is TRBV25-1, the J call TRBJ2-5; D remains ambiguous. This CDR3 is built from 17 residues. With 3 bases removed from V and 1 base from J, the gap between germline ends came to 18 bases. CDR1 MGHDK and CDR2 SYGVNS come from the germline V gene. Filled out from reference TRBV25-1 and TRBJ2-5, the complete variable domain reads EADIYQTPRYLVIGTGKKITLECSQTMGHDKMYWYQQDPGMELHLIHYSYGVNSTEKGDLSSESTVSRIRTEHFPLTLESARPSHTSQYLCASSDLGGRETQETQYFGPGTRLLVL.

The chain carries TRBV18 and TRBJ2-2; perhaps D is TRBD1 or TRBD2 (5 bases each). The CDR3 is 16 residues long. CDR1 is KGHSH and CDR2 is LQKENI in the germline V gene. Deletions cut 3 bases from V and 0 bases from J, with 11 bases between. CDR3 residues: CASSPSGRSNTGELFF. As DNA, the CDR3 is TGTGCCAGCTCACCCTCGGGACGTTCGAACACCGGGGAGCTGTTTTTT.

The chain couples TRBV4-2 to TRBJ2-3; weak D call: TRBD1 (6 bases). The CDR3 covers 16 residues. Per germline, CDR1 LGHNA and CDR2 YNFKEQ. Trimming left V 4 bases short and J 2 bases short, with 16 bases between. The CDR3: CASSPQGGDFTDTQYF. The CDR3, as DNA: TGTGCCAGCAGCCCCCAAGGGGGAGACTTCACAGATACGCAGTATTTT.

The rearrangement uses TRBV18 and TRBJ2-7; D may be TRBD1 or TRBD2 (5 bases each). In germline, CDR1 is KGHSH, CDR2 LQKENI. This CDR3 is 14 amino acids long. Trimming left V 6 bases short and J 2 bases short, with 14 bases between. The DNA for the CDR3 is TGTGCCAGCTCCCCCTTCGGGGCTGCCTACGAGCAGTACGTC. This sequence encodes CASSPFGAAYEQYV.

A few counts support this clone. The rearrangement uses TRBV4-1 and TRBJ1-6, with D tentatively TRBD1 (6 bases). Germline values: CDR1 MGHRA, CDR2 YSYEKL. The CDR3 is made up of 17 amino acids. The ends were cut back, 2 bases at V and 9 bases at J, with 20 bases in the middle. CDR3 DNA sequence: TGCGCCAGCAGCCAATTATACAGGGCCTCCACGGGTTCACCCCTCCACTTT. This codes for CASSQLYRASTGSPLHF.

This clone was seen a few times. The chain uses TRBV15 and TRBJ2-5, with 10 nucleotides matching TRBD1. Germline values: CDR1 LNHNV, CDR2 YYDKDF (reference sequence). The CDR3 is 16 residues long. V shed 4 bases, J shed 4 bases, and the junction held 9 bases outside the gene matches. CDR3 residues: CATSTGGQGNLETQYF. CDR3 nucleotides: TGTGCCACCAGCACCGGGGGACAGGGGAATCTAGAGACCCAGTACTTC.

This clone was observed a handful of times. The chain is built from TRBV4-3 and TRBJ2-1; a possible D gene is TRBD2 (6 bases). The CDR3 has 17 amino acids. Between the trimmed V and J ends, which lost 1 base and 0 bases, there was a span of 13 bases. Germline lookup yields CDR1 LGHNA and CDR2 YSLEER. The CDR3 reads CASSQGWGVNSYNEQFF. The CDR3 DNA follows: TGCGCCAGCAGCCAAGGTTGGGGGGTGAACTCCTACAATGAGCAGTTCTTC.

This chain links TRBV27 with TRBJ2-7, with 9 bases fitting TRBD1. V gave up 6 bases and J gave up 2 bases; unmatched junction bases: 5. From germline, CDR1 is MNHEY and CDR2 SMNVEV (reference sequence). The CDR3 is 14 amino acids. In DNA, the CDR3 is TGTGCCAGCAGGGTCCGGGACAGGGCCTACGAGCAGTACGTC. It encodes CASRVRDRAYEQYV.